What follows describes a single T cell receptor beta chain. Its antigen is not yet known. No base-level quality is on record; no much larger clone is a single base apart. TCRbeta CDR3 regions were amplified from genomic DNA by means of the immunoSEQ Assay, a bias-controlled multiplex PCR. In the paper's pipeline: Within the assay, amplification of reference gene primers was used to estimate how many nucleated cells each sample contained. To quantify the absolute abundance of each unique TCRbeta CDR3 rearrangement, sequence reads were collapsed and filtered. For each sample, productive Simpson clonality was calculated as the square root of Simpson's diversity index across productive rearrangements. Entries here come from immuneACCESS through TCRdb and include only in-frame sequences with V and J called. Some clones fail to appear in such tables; in the studies checked, an unresolved V gene covers under half of the shortfall, and the cause of the remainder is unknown. The V and J calls and clone size were taken over from that table, and D and trimming were inferred from the DNA. The sample table holds about 210,000 clones, of which 75% to 85% were seen once. More than 10% of the sample lies in the top ten.

The data originate from a study of blood T cell repertoires in COVID-19 (dated by TCRdb to between 2020 and 2021). The study in broad terms: Samples from collaborators originated in the United States, Italy and Spain and spanned both the acute and convalescent phases of COVID-19. The prospective study material was composed of cDNA or gDNA derived from T cells, B-cell-depleted T cells, or PBMCs. Subjects who had been exposed to COVID-19, were actively infected with it, or had recovered from it provided the deeply sampled blood TCRbeta repertoires that made up the dataset. The repertoires were released in a freely available public database meant as a resource for research on the immune response to SARS-CoV-2. The samples were drawn from two sources: the first 160 participants of the ongoing ImmuneRACE study, and 1,254 subjects contributed by 6 global collaborators. The sample metadata nearly always contained a de-identified subject ID, COVID-19 status, age in years and sex. Where available, HLA class I and class II types were taken from metadata supplied by the sample provider and were not determined by assay-based typing. Overall study results and their limits: The amount of clinical and demographic metadata varied by source and participant and was provided uncurated.

Whole blood was collected in K2EDTA tubes by collaborating institutions according to the institutions' own protocols. For TCRbeta analysis, collaborator samples were shipped as frozen whole blood, as isolated PBMCs, or as DNA extracted from either sample type. The clonotype was recovered from a human donor in a cohort sampled during active COVID-19. The sequencing sample was made of peripheral blood.

This receptor has the CDR3 CSVAFGASENTDTQYF. The DNA sequence is given as TGCAGCGTTGCATTTGGGGCCAGTGAAAACACAGATACGCAGTATTTT. The chain uses TRBV29-1 and TRBJ2-3; the D gene is perhaps TRBD1, on 5 matching bases. A distance of 19 bases separates the germline ends of V and J, which lose 4 bases and 2 bases respectively. From cysteine to phenylalanine, the CDR3 is 16 amino acids long. CDR3 DNA only is kept here, 48 bases in frame from base 1. CDR1 and CDR2, looked up from the germline V gene, are SQVTM and ANQGSEA.